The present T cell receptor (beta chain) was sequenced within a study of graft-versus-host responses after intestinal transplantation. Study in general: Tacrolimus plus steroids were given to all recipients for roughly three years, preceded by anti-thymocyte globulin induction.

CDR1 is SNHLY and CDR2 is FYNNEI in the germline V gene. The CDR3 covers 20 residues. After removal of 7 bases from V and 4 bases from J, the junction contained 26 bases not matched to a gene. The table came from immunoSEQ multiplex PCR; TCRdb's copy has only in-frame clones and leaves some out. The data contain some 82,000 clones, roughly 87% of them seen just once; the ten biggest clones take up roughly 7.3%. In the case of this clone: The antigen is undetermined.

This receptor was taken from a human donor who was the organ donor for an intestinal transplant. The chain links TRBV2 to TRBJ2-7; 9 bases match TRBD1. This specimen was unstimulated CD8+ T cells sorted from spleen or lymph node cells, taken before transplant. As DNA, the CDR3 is TGTGCCAGCACCGAAGGGGGGTCCCGGATACAGGGGGCGATTCCGTACGAGCAGTACTTC. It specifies CASTEGGSRIQGAIPYEQYF.